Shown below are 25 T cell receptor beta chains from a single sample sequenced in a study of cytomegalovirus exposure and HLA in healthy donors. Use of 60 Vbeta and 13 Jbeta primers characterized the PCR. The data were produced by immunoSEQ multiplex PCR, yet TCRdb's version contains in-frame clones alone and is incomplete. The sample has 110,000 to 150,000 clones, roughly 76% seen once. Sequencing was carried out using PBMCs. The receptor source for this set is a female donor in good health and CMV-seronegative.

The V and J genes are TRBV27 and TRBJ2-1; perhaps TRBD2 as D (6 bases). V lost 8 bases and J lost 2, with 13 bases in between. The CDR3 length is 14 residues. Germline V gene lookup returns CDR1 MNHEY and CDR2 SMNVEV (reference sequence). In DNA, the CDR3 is TGTGCCAGCCACGTGGGGGGTACCTACAATGAGCAGTTCTTC. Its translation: CASHVGGTYNEQFF.

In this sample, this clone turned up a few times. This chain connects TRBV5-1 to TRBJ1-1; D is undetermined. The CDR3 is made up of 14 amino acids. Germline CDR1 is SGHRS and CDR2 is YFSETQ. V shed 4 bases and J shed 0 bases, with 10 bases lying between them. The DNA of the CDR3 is TGCGCCAGCAGCCATCAAGACATGAACACTGAAGCTTTCTTT. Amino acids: CASSHQDMNTEAFF.

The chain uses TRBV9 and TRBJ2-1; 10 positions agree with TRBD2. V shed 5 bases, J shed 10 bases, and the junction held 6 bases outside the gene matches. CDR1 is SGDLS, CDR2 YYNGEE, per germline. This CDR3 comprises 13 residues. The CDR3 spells CASRHTAGGEQFF. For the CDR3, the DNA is TGTGCCAGCAGACACACAGCGGGAGGGGAGCAGTTCTTC. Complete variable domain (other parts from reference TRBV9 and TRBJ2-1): DSGVTQTPKHLITATGQRVTLRCSPRSGDLSVYWYQQSLDQGLQFLIQYYNGEERAKGNILERFSAQQFPDLHSELNLSSLELGDSALYFCASRHTAGGEQFFGPGTRLTVL.

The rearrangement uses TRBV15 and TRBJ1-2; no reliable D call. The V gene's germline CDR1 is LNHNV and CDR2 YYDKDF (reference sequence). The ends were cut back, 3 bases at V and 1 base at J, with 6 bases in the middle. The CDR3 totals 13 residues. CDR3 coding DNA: TGTGCCACCAGCAGGGAGAATAACTATGGCTACACCTTC. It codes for CATSRENNYGYTF.

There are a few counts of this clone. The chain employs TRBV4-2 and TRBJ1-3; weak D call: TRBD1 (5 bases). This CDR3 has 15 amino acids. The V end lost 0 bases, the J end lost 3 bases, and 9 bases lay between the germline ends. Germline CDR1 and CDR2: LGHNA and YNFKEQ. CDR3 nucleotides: TGTGCCAGCAGCCAAGAGATGGGGGGTGGAAACACCATATATTTT. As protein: CASSQEMGGGNTIYF.

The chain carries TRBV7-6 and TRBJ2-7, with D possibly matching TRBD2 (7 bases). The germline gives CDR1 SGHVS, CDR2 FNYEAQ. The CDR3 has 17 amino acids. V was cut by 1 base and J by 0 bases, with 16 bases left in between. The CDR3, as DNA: TGTGCCAGCAGCTTAGGGGGGGGGCTAGCGGCCTCCTACGAGCAGTACTTC. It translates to CASSLGGGLAASYEQYF. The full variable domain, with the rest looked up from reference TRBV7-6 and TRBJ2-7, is GAGVSQSPRYKVTKRGQDVALRCDPISGHVSLYWYRQALGQGPEFLTYFNYEAQQDKSGLPNDRFSAERPEGSISTLTIQRTEQRDSAMYRCASSLGGGLAASYEQYFGPGTRLTVT.

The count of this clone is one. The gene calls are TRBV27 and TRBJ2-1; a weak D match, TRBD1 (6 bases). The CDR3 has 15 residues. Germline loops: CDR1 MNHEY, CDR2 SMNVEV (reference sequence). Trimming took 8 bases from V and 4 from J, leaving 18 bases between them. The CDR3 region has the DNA TGTGCCAGCTCCCTGGGGGCAGCCTCATACAATGAGCAGTTCTTC. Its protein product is CASSLGAASYNEQFF.

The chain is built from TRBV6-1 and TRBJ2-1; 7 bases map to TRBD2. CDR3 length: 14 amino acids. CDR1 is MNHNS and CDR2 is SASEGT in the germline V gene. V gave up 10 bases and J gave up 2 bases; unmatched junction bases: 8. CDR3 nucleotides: TGTGCCACCGCCCTAGCGGACCCCTACAATGAGCAGTTCTTC. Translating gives CATALADPYNEQFF.

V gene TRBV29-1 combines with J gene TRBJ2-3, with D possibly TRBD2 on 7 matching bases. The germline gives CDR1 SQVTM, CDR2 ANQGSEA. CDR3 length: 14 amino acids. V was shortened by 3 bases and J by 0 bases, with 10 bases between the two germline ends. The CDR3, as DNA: TGCAGCGTTGAGAGGGGGGGGAGCACAGATACGCAGTATTTT. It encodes CSVERGGSTDTQYF.

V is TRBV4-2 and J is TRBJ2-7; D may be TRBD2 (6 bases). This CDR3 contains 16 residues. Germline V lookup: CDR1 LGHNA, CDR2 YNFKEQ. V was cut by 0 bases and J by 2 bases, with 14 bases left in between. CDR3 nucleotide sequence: TGTGCCAGCAGCCAAGATCTCGGGGGAGCCACCTACGAGCAGTACTTC. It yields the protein CASSQDLGGATYEQYF.

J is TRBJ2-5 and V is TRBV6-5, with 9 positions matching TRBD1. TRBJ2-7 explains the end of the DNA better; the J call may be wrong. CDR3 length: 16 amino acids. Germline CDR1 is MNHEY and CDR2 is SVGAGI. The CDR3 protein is CASSYSGQGSSYEQYF. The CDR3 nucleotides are TGTGCCAGCAGTTACTCAGGACAGGGGAGCTCCTACGAGCAGTACTTC.

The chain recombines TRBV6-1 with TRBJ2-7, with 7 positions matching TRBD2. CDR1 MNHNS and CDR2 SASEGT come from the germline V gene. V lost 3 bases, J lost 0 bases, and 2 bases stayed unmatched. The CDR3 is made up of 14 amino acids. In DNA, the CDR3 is TGTGCCAGCAGTGAGCGGGACTACTCCTACGAGCAGTACTTC. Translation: CASSERDYSYEQYF.

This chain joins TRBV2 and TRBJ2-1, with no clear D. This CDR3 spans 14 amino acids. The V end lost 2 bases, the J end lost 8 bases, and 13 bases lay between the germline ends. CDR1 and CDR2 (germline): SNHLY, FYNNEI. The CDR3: CASSERRNGHEQFF. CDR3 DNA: TGTGCCAGCAGTGAAAGGCGGAATGGCCATGAGCAGTTCTTC.

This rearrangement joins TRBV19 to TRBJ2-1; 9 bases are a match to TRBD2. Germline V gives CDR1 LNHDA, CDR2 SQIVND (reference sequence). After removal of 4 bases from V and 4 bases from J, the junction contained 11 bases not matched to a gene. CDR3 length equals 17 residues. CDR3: CASSRPGVSGGYNEQFF. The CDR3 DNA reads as TGTGCCAGTAGTAGGCCCGGCGTTAGCGGGGGTTACAATGAGCAGTTCTTC.

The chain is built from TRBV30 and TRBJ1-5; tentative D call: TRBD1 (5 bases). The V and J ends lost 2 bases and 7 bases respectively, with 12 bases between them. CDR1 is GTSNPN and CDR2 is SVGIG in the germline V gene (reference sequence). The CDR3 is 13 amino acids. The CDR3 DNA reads TGTGCCTGGAGTCCTACGGGGGAGCAGCCCCAGCATTTT. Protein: CAWSPTGEQPQHF.

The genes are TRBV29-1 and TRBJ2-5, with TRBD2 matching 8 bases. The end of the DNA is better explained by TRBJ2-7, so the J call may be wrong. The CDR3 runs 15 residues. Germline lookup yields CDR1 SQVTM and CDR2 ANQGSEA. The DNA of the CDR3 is TGCAGCGTTGAAGGGATTAGCGGGACCAACTACGAGCAGTACTTC. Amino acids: CSVEGISGTNYEQYF.

In DNA, the CDR3 is TGTGCCAGCAGTGGGGGTGGAGACAGGGGGCTGGATGAGCAGTTCTTC. This codes for CASSGGGDRGLDEQFF. The genes are TRBV2 and TRBJ2-1; 10 bases are a match to TRBD1. The CDR3 runs 16 residues. Losses at the gene ends were 4 bases for V and 8 bases for J; bases not matched to a gene: 11. The V gene's germline CDR1 is SNHLY and CDR2 FYNNEI.

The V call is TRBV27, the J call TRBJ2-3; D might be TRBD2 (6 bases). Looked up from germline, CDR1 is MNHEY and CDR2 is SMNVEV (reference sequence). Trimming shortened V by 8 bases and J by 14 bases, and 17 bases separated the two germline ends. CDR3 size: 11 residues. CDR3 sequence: CASGGTNAPYF. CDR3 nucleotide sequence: TGTGCCAGCGGGGGGACCAACGCTCCGTATTTT.

CDR3 residues: CASGGTGGPYEQYF. Written as DNA, the CDR3 is TGCGCCAGCGGAGGGACAGGGGGCCCCTACGAGCAGTACTTC. The chain links TRBV10-1 to TRBJ2-7; TRBD1 agrees at 12 bases. V shed 8 bases and J 2 bases; nucleotides not matched to a gene: 4. The CDR3 consists of 14 residues. Germline V lookup: CDR1 WNHNN, CDR2 SYGVQD (reference sequence).

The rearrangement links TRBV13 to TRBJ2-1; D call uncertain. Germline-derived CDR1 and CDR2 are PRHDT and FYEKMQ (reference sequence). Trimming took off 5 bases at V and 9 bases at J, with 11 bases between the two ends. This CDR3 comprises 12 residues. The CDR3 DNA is TGTGCCAGCAGCCCCTTTGTGCGTGAGCAGTTCTTC. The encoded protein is CASSPFVREQFF.

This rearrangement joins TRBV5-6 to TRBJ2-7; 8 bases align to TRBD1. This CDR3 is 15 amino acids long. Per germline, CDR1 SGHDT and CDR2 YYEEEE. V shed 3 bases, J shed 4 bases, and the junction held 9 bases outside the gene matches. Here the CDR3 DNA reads TGTGCCAGCAGCTCTCGGGACAGGTTCGGTTACGAGCAGTACTTC. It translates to CASSSRDRFGYEQYF.

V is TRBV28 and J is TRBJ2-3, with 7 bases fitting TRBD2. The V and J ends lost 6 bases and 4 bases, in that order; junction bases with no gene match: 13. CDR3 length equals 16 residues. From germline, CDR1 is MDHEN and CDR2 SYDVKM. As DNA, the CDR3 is TGTGCCAGCAGCTCCTGGGTGGGAGGGGATGCAGATACGCAGTATTTT. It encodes CASSSWVGGDADTQYF. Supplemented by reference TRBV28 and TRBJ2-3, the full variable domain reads DVKVTQSSRYLVKRTGEKVFLECVQDMDHENMFWYRQDPGLGLRLIYFSYDVKMKEKGDIPEGYSVSREKKERFSLILESASTNQTSMYLCASSSWVGGDADTQYFGPGTRLTVL.

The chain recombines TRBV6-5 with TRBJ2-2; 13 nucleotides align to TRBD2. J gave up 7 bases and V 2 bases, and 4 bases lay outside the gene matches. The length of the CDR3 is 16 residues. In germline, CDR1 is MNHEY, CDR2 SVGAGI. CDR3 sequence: CASSYRTSGSHGELFF. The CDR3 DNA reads TGTGCCAGCAGTTACCGGACTAGCGGGAGTCACGGGGAGCTGTTTTTT.

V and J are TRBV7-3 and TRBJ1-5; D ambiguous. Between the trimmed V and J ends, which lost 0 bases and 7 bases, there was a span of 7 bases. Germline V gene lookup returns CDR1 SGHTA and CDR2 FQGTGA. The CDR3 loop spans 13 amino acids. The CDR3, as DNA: TGTGCCAGCAGCTTAACAAGAGCCCAGCCCCAGCATTTT. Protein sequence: CASSLTRAQPQHF.

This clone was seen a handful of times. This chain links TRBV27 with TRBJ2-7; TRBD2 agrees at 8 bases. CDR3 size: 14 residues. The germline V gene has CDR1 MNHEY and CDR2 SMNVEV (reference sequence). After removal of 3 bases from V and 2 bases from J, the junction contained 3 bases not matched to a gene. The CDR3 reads CASSFSGATYEQYF. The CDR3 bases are TGTGCCAGCAGTTTTAGCGGGGCGACCTACGAGCAGTACTTC.